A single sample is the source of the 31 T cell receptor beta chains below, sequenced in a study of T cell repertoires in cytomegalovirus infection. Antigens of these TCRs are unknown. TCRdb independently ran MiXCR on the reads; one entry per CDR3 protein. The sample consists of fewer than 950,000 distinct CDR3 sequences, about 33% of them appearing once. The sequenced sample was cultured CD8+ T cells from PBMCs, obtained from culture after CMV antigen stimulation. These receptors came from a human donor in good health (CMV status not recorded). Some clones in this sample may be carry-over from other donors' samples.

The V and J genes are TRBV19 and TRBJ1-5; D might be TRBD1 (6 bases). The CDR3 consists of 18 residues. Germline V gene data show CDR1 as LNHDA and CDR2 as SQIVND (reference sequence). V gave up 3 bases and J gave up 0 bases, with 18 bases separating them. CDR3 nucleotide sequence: TGTGCCAGTAGTATCGATGGATGGGACATTTATAGCAATCAGCCCCAGCATTTT. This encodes CASSIDGWDIYSNQPQHF.

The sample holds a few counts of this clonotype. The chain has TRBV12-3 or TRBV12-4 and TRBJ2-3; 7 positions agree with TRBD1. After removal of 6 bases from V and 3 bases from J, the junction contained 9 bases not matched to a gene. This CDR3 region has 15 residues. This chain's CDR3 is CASSLTGVTTDTQYF. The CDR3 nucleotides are TGTGCCAGCAGCTTAACAGGGGTTACGACAGATACGCAGTATTTT.

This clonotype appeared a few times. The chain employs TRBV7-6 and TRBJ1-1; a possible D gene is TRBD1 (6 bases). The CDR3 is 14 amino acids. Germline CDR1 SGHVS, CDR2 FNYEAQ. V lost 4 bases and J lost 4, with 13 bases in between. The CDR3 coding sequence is TGTGCCAGCAGCTCCCGAATGACAGGCACTGAAGCTTTCTTT. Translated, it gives CASSSRMTGTEAFF.

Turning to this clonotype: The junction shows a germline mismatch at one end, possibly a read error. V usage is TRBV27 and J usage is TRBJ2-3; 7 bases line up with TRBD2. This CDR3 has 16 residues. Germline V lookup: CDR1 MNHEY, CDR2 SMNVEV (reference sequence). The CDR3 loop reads CASSLWGGTSTDTQYF. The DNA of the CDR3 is TGTGCCAGCAGCTTATGGGGGGGTACTAGCACAGATACGCAGTATTTT.

CDR3 DNA sequence: TGTGCCAGCAGCGCGGGACAGGGGTTGGGAACTGAAGCTTTCTTT. It codes for CASSAGQGLGTEAFF. The chain joins TRBV5-4 to TRBJ1-1; TRBD1 matches at 10 bases. Trimming at V came to 4 bases and at J to 5 bases, leaving 8 bases not matched to a gene. CDR3 length: 15 amino acids. Germline assignment: CDR1 SGHNT and CDR2 YYREEE (reference sequence).

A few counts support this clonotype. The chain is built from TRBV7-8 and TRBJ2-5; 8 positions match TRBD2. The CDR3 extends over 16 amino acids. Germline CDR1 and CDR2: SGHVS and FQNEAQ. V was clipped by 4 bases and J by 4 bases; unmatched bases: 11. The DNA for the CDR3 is TGTGCCAGCAGCTATACGGCGCGGGGGGAGAGAGAGACCCAGTACTTC. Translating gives CASSYTARGERETQYF.

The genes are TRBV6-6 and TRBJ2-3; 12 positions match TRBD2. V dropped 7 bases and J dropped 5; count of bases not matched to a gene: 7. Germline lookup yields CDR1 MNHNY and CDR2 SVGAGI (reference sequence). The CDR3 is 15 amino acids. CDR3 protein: CASTTTSGGGDTQYF. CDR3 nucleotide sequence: TGTGCCAGCACCACGACTAGCGGGGGCGGAGATACGCAGTATTTT.

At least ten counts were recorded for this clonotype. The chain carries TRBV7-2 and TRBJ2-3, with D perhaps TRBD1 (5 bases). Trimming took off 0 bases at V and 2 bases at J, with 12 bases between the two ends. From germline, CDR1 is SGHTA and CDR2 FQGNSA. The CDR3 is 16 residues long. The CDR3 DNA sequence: TGTGCCAGCAGCTTAGCTCCAGGGAAACTCACAGATACGCAGTATTTT. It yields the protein CASSLAPGKLTDTQYF.

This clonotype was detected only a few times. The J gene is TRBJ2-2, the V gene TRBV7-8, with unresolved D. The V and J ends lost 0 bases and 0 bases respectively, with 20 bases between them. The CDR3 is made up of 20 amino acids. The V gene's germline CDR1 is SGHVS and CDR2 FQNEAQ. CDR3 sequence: CASSLALRPDLLANTGELFF. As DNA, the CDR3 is TGTGCCAGCAGCTTAGCGCTGCGGCCAGACTTGCTAGCGAACACCGGGGAGCTGTTTTTT.

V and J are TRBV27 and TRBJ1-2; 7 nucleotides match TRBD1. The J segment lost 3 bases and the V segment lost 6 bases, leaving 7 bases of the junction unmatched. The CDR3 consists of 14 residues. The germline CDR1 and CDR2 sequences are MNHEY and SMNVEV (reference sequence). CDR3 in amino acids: CASRKTGYDYGYTF. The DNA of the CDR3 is TGTGCCAGCAGGAAGACAGGGTATGACTATGGCTACACCTTC.

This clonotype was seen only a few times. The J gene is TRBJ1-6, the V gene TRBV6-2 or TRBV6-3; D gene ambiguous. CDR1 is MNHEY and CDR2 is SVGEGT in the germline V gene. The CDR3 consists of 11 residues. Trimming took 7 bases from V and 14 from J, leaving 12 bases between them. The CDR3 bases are TGTGCCAGCACCTCGACCGAAACCCTCCACTTT. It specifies CASTSTETLHF.

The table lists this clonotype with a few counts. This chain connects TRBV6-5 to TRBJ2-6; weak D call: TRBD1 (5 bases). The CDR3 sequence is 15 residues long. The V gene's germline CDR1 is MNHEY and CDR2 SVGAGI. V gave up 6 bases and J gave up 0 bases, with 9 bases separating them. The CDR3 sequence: CASRLQGSGANVLTF. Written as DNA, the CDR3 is TGTGCCAGCAGGCTCCAGGGCTCTGGGGCCAACGTCCTGACTTTC.

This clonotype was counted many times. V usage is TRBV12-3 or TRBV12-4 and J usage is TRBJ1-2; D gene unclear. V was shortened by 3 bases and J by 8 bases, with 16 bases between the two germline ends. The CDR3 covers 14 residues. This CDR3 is CASSFRVGQEGYTF. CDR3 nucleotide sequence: TGTGCCAGCAGTTTCAGAGTTGGGCAAGAGGGCTACACCTTC.

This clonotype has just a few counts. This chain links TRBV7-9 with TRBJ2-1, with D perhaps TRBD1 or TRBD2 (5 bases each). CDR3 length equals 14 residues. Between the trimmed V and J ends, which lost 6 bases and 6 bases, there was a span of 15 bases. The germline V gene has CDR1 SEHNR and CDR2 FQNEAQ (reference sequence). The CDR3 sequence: CASSGTGSVNEQFF. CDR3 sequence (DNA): TGTGCCAGCAGTGGGACGGGGTCGGTCAATGAGCAGTTCTTC.

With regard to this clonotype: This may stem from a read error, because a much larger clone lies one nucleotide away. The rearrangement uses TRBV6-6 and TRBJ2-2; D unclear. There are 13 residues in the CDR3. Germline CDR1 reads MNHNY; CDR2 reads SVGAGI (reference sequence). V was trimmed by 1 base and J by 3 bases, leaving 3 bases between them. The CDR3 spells CASSYWDTGELFF. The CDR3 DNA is TGTGCCAGCAGTTACTGGGACACCGGGGAGCTGTTTTTT.

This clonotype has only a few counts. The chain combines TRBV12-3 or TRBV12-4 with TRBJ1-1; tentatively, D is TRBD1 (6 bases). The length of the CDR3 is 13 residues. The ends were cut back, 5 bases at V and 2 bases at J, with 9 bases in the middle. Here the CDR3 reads CASSTGINTEAFF. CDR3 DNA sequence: TGTGCCAGCAGTACAGGGATTAACACTGAAGCTTTCTTT.

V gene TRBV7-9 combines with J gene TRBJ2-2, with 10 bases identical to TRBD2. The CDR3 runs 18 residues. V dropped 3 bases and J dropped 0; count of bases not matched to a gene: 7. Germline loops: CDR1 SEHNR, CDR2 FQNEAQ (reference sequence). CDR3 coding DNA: TGTGCCAGCAGCTTCACCATTCTAGCGGGGGCGAACACCGGGGAGCTGTTTTTT. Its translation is CASSFTILAGANTGELFF.

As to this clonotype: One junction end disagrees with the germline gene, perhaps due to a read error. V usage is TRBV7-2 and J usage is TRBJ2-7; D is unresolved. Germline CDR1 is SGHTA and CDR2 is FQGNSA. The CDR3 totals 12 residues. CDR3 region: CANSLDSYEQYF. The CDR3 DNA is TGTGCCAACAGCCTAGACTCCTACGAGCAGTACTTC.

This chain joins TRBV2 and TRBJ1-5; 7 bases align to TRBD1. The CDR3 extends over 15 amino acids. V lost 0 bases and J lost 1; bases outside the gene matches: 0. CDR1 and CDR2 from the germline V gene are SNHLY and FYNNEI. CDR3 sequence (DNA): TGTGCCAGCAGTGAAGCGGGACAGAGCAATCAGCCCCAGCATTTT. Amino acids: CASSEAGQSNQPQHF.

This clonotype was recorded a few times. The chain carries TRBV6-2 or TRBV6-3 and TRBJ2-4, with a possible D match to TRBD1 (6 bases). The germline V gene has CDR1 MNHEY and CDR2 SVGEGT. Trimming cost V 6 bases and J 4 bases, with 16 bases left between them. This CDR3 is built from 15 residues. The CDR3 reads CASSGPWTAKNIQYF. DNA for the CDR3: TGTGCCAGCAGCGGCCCGTGGACAGCAAAAAACATTCAGTACTTC.

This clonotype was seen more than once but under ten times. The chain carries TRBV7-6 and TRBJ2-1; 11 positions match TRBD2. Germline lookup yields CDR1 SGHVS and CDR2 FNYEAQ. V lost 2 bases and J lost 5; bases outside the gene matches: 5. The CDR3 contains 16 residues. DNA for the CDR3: TGTGCCAGCAGCTTACTAGCGGGGGGTCCGAACAATGAGCAGTTCTTC. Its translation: CASSLLAGGPNNEQFF.

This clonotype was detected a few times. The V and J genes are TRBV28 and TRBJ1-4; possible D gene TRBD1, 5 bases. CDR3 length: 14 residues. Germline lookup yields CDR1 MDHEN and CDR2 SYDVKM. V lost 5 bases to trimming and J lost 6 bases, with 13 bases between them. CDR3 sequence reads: CASSTPGTDEKLFF. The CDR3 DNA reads TGTGCCAGCAGTACCCCCGGGACCGATGAAAAACTGTTTTTT.

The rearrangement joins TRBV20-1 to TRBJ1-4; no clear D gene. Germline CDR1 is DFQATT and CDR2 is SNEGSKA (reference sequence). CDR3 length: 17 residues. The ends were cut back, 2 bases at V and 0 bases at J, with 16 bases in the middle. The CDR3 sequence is CSARFLGSLATNEKLFF. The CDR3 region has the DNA TGCAGTGCTAGATTTTTGGGGTCCCTTGCAACTAATGAAAAACTGTTTTTT.

The CDR3 DNA is TGTGCCACCAGCAGTGGACAGGGGGTAGGTCAGCCCCAGCATTTT. It yields the protein CATSSGQGVGQPQHF. V gene TRBV15 combines with J gene TRBJ1-5; 10 bases match TRBD1. The CDR3 loop spans 15 amino acids. Trimming took 3 bases from V and 6 from J; bases not matched to a gene: 5. Germline V gene data show CDR1 as LNHNV and CDR2 as YYDKDF (reference sequence).

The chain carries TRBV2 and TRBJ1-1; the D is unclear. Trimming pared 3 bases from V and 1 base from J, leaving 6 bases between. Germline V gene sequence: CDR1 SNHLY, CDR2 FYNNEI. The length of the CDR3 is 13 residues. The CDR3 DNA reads TGTGCCAGCAGTGACAGTTGGAACACTGAAGCTTTCTTT. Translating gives CASSDSWNTEAFF.

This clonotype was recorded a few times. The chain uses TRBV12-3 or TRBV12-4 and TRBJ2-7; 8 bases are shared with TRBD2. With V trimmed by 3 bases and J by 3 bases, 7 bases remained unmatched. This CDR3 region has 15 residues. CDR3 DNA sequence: TGTGCCAGCAGTTTGGCCGGGACTAGTGTCTACGAGCAGTACTTC. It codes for CASSLAGTSVYEQYF.

The DNA of the CDR3 is TGTGCCAGCAGCGTAGTCGACAGGGTTTGGGGCTACACCTTC. Its translation is CASSVVDRVWGYTF. The chain joins TRBV9 to TRBJ1-2; 7 bases line up with TRBD1. The CDR3 contains 14 residues. Germline V lookup: CDR1 SGDLS, CDR2 YYNGEE. V dropped 0 bases and J dropped 8; count of bases not matched to a gene: 7.

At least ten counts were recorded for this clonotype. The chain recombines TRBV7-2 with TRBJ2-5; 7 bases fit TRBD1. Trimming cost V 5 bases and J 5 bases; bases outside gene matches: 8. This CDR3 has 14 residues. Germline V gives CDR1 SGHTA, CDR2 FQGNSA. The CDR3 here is CASSRTGPSETQYF. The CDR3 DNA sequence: TGTGCCAGCAGCCGGACAGGTCCCTCCGAGACCCAGTACTTC. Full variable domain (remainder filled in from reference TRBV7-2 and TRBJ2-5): GAGVSQSPSNKVTEKGKDVELRCDPISGHTALYWYRQSLGQGLEFLIYFQGNSAPDKSGLPSDRFSAERTGGSVSTLTIQRTQQEDSAVYLCASSRTGPSETQYFGPGTRLLVL.

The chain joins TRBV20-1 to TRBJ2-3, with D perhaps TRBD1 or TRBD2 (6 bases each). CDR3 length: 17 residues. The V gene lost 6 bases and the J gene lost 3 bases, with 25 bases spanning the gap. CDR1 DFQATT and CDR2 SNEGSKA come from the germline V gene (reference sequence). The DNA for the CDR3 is TGCAGTGCCGCCACCGGGGGCGGGGAAGCCACAACAGATACGCAGTATTTT. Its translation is CSAATGGGEATTDTQYF.

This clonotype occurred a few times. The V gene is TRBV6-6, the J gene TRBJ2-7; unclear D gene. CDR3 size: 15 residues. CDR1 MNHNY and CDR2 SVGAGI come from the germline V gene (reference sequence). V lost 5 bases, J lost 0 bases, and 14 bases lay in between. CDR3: CASSPYRRSSYEQYV. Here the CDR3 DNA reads TGTGCCAGCAGTCCCTACCGCCGGAGCTCCTACGAGCAGTACGTC.

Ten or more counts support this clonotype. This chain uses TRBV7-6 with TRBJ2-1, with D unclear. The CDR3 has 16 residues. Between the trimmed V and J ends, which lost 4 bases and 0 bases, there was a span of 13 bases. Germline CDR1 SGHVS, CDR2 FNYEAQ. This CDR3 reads CASSSSLIRSYNEQFF. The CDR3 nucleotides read TGTGCCAGCAGCTCTTCACTGATACGCTCCTACAATGAGCAGTTCTTC.